The 6 T cell receptor beta chains given below trace back to one sample, sequenced in a study of T cells in Graves' hyperthyroidism and ophthalmopathy. Authors of the study amplified TCR beta CDR3 regions from RNA transcripts. An initial round of RT-PCR targeting the TCR CDR3 relied on the HTBI primer set. TCRdb passed the multiplex PCR reads through MiXCR, listing each CDR3 protein once. The sample consists of under 300,000 distinct CDR3 sequences, roughly 13% of them appearing once. The sequenced sample consisted of blood. The receptors here all came from a woman aged 35 to 49 with Graves' hyperthyroidism.

This clonotype was observed at least ten times. The chain is built from TRBV28 and TRBJ2-1; TRBD2 agrees at 12 bases. The CDR3 covers 14 residues. Germline values: CDR1 MDHEN, CDR2 SYDVKM. The junction had 1 base not matched to a gene; V was cut back by 5 bases and J by 5 bases. CDR3 region: CASSRTSGNNEQFF. In DNA form, the CDR3 reads TGTGCCAGCAGTAGGACTAGCGGGAACAATGAGCAGTTCTTC. Complete variable domain (other parts from reference TRBV28 and TRBJ2-1): DVKVTQSSRYLVKRTGEKVFLECVQDMDHENMFWYRQDPGLGLRLIYFSYDVKMKEKGDIPEGYSVSREKKERFSLILESASTNQTSMYLCASSRTSGNNEQFFGPGTRLTVL.

The chain couples TRBV7-9 to TRBJ2-1; 10 positions agree with TRBD2. CDR1 and CDR2 (germline): SEHNR, FQNEAQ (reference sequence). The CDR3 has 18 residues. V lost 5 bases to trimming and J lost 4 bases; unmatched junction nucleotides: 14. The CDR3 sequence: CASSGGLAADRPYNEQFF. The CDR3 DNA reads as TGTGCCAGCAGCGGAGGACTAGCGGCGGACCGACCTTACAATGAGCAGTTCTTC.

The J gene is TRBJ2-7, the V gene TRBV2; TRBD1 is a possible D gene (5 bases). The V and J ends lost 7 bases and 7 bases respectively, with 20 bases between them. The CDR3 runs 14 residues. Germline V gene sequence: CDR1 SNHLY, CDR2 FYNNEI. The CDR3 protein is CASNRQGELEEQYF. The CDR3 bases are TGTGCCAGCAACCGCCAGGGCGAATTGGAAGAGCAGTACTTC. Variable domain in full (rest from reference TRBV2 and TRBJ2-7): EPEVTQTPSHQVTQMGQEVILRCVPISNHLYFYWYRQILGQKVEFLVSFYNNEISEKSEIFDDQFSVERPDGSNFTLKIRSTKLEDSAMYFCASNRQGELEEQYFGPGTRLTVT.

The chain recombines TRBV6-2 or TRBV6-3 with TRBJ2-1, with 7 bases lining up with TRBD1. CDR3 length: 13 residues. V was clipped by 7 bases and J by 8 bases; unmatched bases: 8. Germline loops: CDR1 MNHEY, CDR2 SVGEGT. The CDR3 region is CASIRTGVDEQFF. The CDR3 DNA reads TGTGCCAGCATTAGAACAGGGGTGGATGAGCAGTTCTTC.

This clonotype has a count of ten or more. The chain is built from TRBV5-1 and TRBJ2-7, with D possibly TRBD1 on 7 matching bases. The CDR3 extends over 17 amino acids. Trimming left V 1 base short and J 2 bases short, with 19 bases between. Germline CDR1 is SGHRS and CDR2 is YFSETQ. In DNA form, the CDR3 reads TGCGCCAGCAGCTTGACACCCCAGGGGGGTCAAACCTACGAGCAGTACTTC. It specifies CASSLTPQGGQTYEQYF.

This clonotype was counted at least ten times. The chain uses TRBV20-1 and TRBJ2-7, with 7 bases that match TRBD1. The CDR3 spans 13 residues. The germline V gene has CDR1 DFQATT and CDR2 SNEGSKA (reference sequence). V gave up 6 bases and J gave up 0 bases; unmatched junction bases: 5. This CDR3 is CSARTGSSYEQYF. The CDR3 DNA sequence: TGCAGTGCCAGGACAGGAAGCTCCTACGAGCAGTACTTC.